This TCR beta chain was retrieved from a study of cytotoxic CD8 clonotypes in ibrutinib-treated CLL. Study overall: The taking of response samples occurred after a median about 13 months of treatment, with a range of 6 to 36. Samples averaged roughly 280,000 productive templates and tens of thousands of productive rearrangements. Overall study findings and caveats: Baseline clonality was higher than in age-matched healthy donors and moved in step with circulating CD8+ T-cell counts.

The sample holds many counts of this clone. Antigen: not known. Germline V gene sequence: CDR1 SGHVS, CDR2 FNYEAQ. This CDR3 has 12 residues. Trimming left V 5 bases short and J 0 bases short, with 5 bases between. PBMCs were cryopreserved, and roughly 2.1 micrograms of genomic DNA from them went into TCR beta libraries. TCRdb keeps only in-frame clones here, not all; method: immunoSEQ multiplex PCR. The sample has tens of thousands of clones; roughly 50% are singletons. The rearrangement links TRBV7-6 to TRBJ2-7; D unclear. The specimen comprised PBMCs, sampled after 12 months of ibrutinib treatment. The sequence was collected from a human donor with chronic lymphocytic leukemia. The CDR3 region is CASSPSSYEQYF. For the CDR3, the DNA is TGTGCCAGCAGCCCCAGCTCCTACGAGCAGTACTTC.